Following are 24 T cell receptor beta chains from one sample sequenced in a study of regulatory T cells in long-lasting Graves disease. Noted time point: newly diagnosed GD, antithyroid drugs for less than 3 months. With RNA extracted from PBMCs as input, the TCR library was made. With iRepertoire HTBI primers and Arm-PCR of CDR3 regions, TCR beta libraries were built. TCRdb itself ran the multiplex PCR reads through MiXCR, one entry per CDR3 protein. The sample lists 580,000 or so distinct CDR3 sequences; roughly 16% were seen once. This sample also appeared in a second study, on T cells in Graves' hyperthyroidism and ophthalmopathy.

Sequences were derived from peripheral blood mononuclear cells (PBMCs), sampled at new diagnosis, from a patient treated with antithyroid drugs. The receptor set was obtained from a man between 18 and 35 years old with Graves disease.

A word on this clonotype: This sequence may be a read error, since a much larger clone differs from it by one base. The chain links TRBV6-5 to TRBJ2-7; 8 nucleotides line up with TRBD2. CDR3 length: 17 residues. Per germline, CDR1 MNHEY and CDR2 SVGAGI. J lost 5 bases, V lost 0 bases, and 12 bases had no gene match. The CDR3 nucleotides are TGTGCCAGCAGTTACTCTATCGGGCAGCGGGAGTTTAACGAGCAGTACTTC. Its protein product is CASSYSIGQREFNEQYF.

This clonotype was detected only a few times. J is TRBJ2-3 and V is TRBV4-1, with D unresolved. The CDR3 covers 17 residues. Trimming cost V 0 bases and J 2 bases, with 15 bases left between them. CDR1 MGHRA and CDR2 YSYEKL come from the germline V gene. The CDR3 reads CASSQDLLTYHTDTQYF. The CDR3 nucleotides read TGCGCCAGCAGCCAAGATCTCTTGACCTACCACACAGATACGCAGTATTTT.

In this sample, this clonotype turned up many times. The genes are TRBV20-1 and TRBJ1-1; D gene ambiguous. The CDR3 consists of 10 residues. V lost 5 bases, J lost 10 bases, and 11 bases lay in between. Germline V gene data show CDR1 as DFQATT and CDR2 as SNEGSKA (reference sequence). The CDR3, as DNA: TGCAGTGCTCCGGACCGAAGAGCTTTCTTT. It codes for CSAPDRRAFF.

This clonotype has a count of ten or more. The CDR3 here is CATTVASGSQEQYF. The CDR3 DNA reads TGTGCCACCACGGTGGCTAGCGGGTCCCAAGAGCAGTACTTC. The chain has TRBV15 and TRBJ2-7, with 8 bases identical to TRBD2. The junction had 12 bases not matched to a gene; V was cut back by 7 bases and J by 7 bases. The CDR3 is 14 amino acids. Germline assignment: CDR1 LNHNV and CDR2 YYDKDF (reference sequence).

This clonotype was recorded a few times. J is TRBJ1-1 and V is TRBV6-1, with D tentatively TRBD1 (5 bases). Germline V gene data show CDR1 as MNHNS and CDR2 as SASEGT. This CDR3 has 14 residues. The V gene lost 6 bases and the J gene lost 3 bases, with 14 bases spanning the gap. The CDR3 protein is CASRRRGLDTEAFF. CDR3 nucleotide sequence: TGTGCCAGCAGGAGAAGGGGCTTGGACACTGAAGCTTTCTTT.

In this sample, this clonotype turned up many times. This rearrangement joins TRBV6-1 to TRBJ2-2; TRBD2 matches at 7 bases. Germline V gene data show CDR1 as MNHNS and CDR2 as SASEGT. The CDR3 sequence is 15 residues long. Trimming took 10 bases from V and 1 from J; bases not matched to a gene: 9. The CDR3 sequence is CATPKGGRNTGELFF. CDR3 coding DNA: TGTGCCACCCCTAAGGGCGGGAGGAACACCGGGGAGCTGTTTTTT.

V is TRBV28 and J is TRBJ2-7, with 7 bases identical to TRBD2. Germline CDR1 and CDR2: MDHEN and SYDVKM. The CDR3 has 16 amino acids. Trimming cost V 0 bases and J 0 bases; bases outside gene matches: 5. As DNA, the CDR3 is TGTGCCAGCAGTTTATGGTGGGAGGGGAGCTCCTACGAGCAGTACTTC. It yields the protein CASSLWWEGSSYEQYF.

This clonotype was counted at least ten times. The gene calls are TRBV28 and TRBJ2-1, with D possibly being TRBD2 (5 bases). The CDR3 totals 13 residues. Per the germline V gene, CDR1 is MDHEN and CDR2 is SYDVKM. Trimming removed 8 bases at V and 3 bases at J, with 11 bases between. CDR3 DNA: TGTGCCAGCGACCCCCGGGGCTACAATGAGCAGTTCTTC. Translation: CASDPRGYNEQFF.

This clonotype was counted a few times. A far larger clone is a single base away, which makes a read error likely. The V and J genes are TRBV20-1 and TRBJ2-1; a possible D gene is TRBD2 (5 bases). Germline-derived CDR1 and CDR2 are DFQATT and SNEGSKA (reference sequence). The CDR3 has 15 amino acids. Trimming stripped 0 bases from V and 10 bases from J, with 19 bases between. The CDR3 protein is CSARDISAAQSEQFF. The CDR3 coding sequence is TGCAGTGCTAGAGATATTTCAGCGGCTCAGTCCGAGCAGTTCTTC.

This clonotype has at least ten counts. The V gene is TRBV2, the J gene TRBJ1-5; D not resolved. The CDR3 totals 19 residues. The germline V and J ends were trimmed by 7 bases and 0 bases, with 25 bases remaining between them. Germline-derived CDR1 and CDR2 are SNHLY and FYNNEI. CDR3: CASKLGRLDGLNSNQPQHF. The CDR3 nucleotides read TGTGCCAGCAAGCTCGGAAGGCTAGACGGTCTTAATAGCAATCAGCCCCAGCATTTT.

This clonotype has at least ten counts. The gene calls are TRBV6-5 and TRBJ2-7; a possible D gene is TRBD1 (6 bases). The CDR3 is 15 amino acids. CDR1 is MNHEY and CDR2 is SVGAGI in the germline V gene. V was cut by 2 bases and J by 6 bases, with 17 bases left in between. The CDR3 loop is CASSYARDRTAEQYF. The CDR3 DNA is TGTGCCAGCAGTTACGCTCGAGACAGGACGGCCGAGCAGTACTTC.

With regard to this clonotype: This could be a read error, since a much larger clone is one nucleotide away. The DNA of the CDR3 is TGTGCCTGGAGTGTACTCAGTACTGATGCTTTCTTT. This gives the protein CAWSVLSTDAFF. The chain links TRBV30 to TRBJ1-1; no definite D call. Germline CDR1 GTSNPN, CDR2 SVGIG (reference sequence). The CDR3 covers 12 residues. Full variable domain (remainder filled in from reference TRBV30 and TRBJ1-1): SQTIHQWPATLVQPVGSPLSLECTVEGTSNPNLYWYRQAAGRGLQLLFYSVGIGQISSEVPQNLSASRPQDRQFILSSKKLLLSDSGFYLCAWSVLSTDAFFGQGTRLTVV.

With regard to this clonotype: This sequence may be a read error, since a much larger clone differs from it by one base. The chain joins TRBV27 to TRBJ1-1; weak D call: TRBD1 (6 bases). CDR1 and CDR2 from the germline V gene are MNHEY and SMNVEV (reference sequence). There are 16 residues in the CDR3. V shed 3 bases and J shed 1 base, with 15 bases lying between them. CDR3 nucleotides: TGTGCCAGCAGTTTCCCCGAAGAGACAGGGAACACTGAAGCTTTCTTT. Translating it yields CASSFPEETGNTEAFF.

Points on this clonotype: A single base separates this from a much larger clone, so it may be a read error. V usage is TRBV12-3 or TRBV12-4 and J usage is TRBJ2-3, with a tentative D call TRBD2 (6 bases). The CDR3 covers 15 residues. DNA for the CDR3: TGTGCCAGCAGCCCTAGTAGCGGATGGGCGGATATGCAGTATTTT. Translation: CASSPSSGWADMQYF.

The sample holds many counts of this clonotype. J is TRBJ1-1 and V is TRBV11-2, with D perhaps matching TRBD1 (6 bases). The V gene lost 4 bases and the J gene lost 2 bases, with 14 bases spanning the gap. Germline lookup yields CDR1 SGHAT and CDR2 FQNNGV. This CDR3 region has 15 residues. CDR3 sequence: CASSSIRGENTEAFF. CDR3 bases: TGTGCCAGCAGCTCCATTAGGGGGGAAAACACTGAAGCTTTCTTT.

This clonotype was detected ten times or more. This chain uses TRBV7-2 with TRBJ2-1, with 9 bases lining up with TRBD2. Germline V gene sequence: CDR1 SGHTA, CDR2 FQGNSA. V lost 0 bases and J lost 3; bases outside the gene matches: 9. The length of the CDR3 is 18 residues. CDR3 bases: TGTGCCAGCAGCTTAGCCCTAGCGGGAAGCTCGATCTACAATGAGCAGTTCTTC. Encoded protein: CASSLALAGSSIYNEQFF. The entire variable domain, with the rest obtained from reference TRBV7-2 and TRBJ2-1, is as follows: GAGVSQSPSNKVTEKGKDVELRCDPISGHTALYWYRQSLGQGLEFLIYFQGNSAPDKSGLPSDRFSAERTGGSVSTLTIQRTQQEDSAVYLCASSLALAGSSIYNEQFFGPGTRLTVL.

V usage is TRBV7-9 and J usage is TRBJ2-7; 11 nucleotides match TRBD1. The CDR3 contains 14 residues. Germline lookup yields CDR1 SEHNR and CDR2 FQNEAQ (reference sequence). Trimming cost V 5 bases and J 7 bases; bases outside gene matches: 7. This CDR3 is CASSLGQGAEEQYF. The CDR3 nucleotides are TGTGCCAGCAGCCTCGGACAGGGGGCGGAAGAGCAGTACTTC.

This clonotype has only a few counts. The chain joins TRBV28 to TRBJ2-1, with 13 bases matching TRBD2. Per germline, CDR1 MDHEN and CDR2 SYDVKM. The CDR3 is 18 amino acids. V shed 5 bases, J shed 7 bases, and the junction held 14 bases outside the gene matches. The CDR3 reads CASSTPLRTSGSGNEQFF. DNA for the CDR3: TGTGCCAGCAGTACACCCCTTCGGACTAGCGGGAGTGGTAATGAGCAGTTCTTC. Using reference TRBV28 and TRBJ2-1 for the parts outside the CDR3, the full variable domain is DVKVTQSSRYLVKRTGEKVFLECVQDMDHENMFWYRQDPGLGLRLIYFSYDVKMKEKGDIPEGYSVSREKKERFSLILESASTNQTSMYLCASSTPLRTSGSGNEQFFGPGTRLTVL.

The V gene is TRBV29-1, the J gene TRBJ1-1, with D unclear. The CDR3 has 13 amino acids. Germline assignment: CDR1 SQVTM and CDR2 ANQGSEA. The V end lost 3 bases, the J end lost 3 bases, and 11 bases lay between the germline ends. CDR3 loop: CSVESDLYTEAFF. CDR3 bases: TGCAGCGTTGAGAGTGACCTATACACTGAAGCTTTCTTT.

In its sample, this clonotype was seen many times. The chain couples TRBV2 to TRBJ1-1, with D tentatively TRBD1 (5 bases). Trimming took off 8 bases at V and 2 bases at J, with 12 bases between the two ends. CDR1 is SNHLY, CDR2 FYNNEI, per germline. The CDR3 runs to 13 residues. In DNA form, the CDR3 reads TGTGCCAGCTGCTGGACACAAAACACTGAAGCTTTCTTT. Translation gives CASCWTQNTEAFF.

V is TRBV28 and J is TRBJ1-5; TRBD1 is a possible D gene (5 bases). Germline V gene data show CDR1 as MDHEN and CDR2 as SYDVKM. V shed 7 bases and J shed 5 bases, with 12 bases lying between them. The CDR3 is made up of 13 amino acids. The CDR3: CASTGRGYQPQHF. CDR3 bases: TGTGCCAGCACAGGCCGGGGGTATCAGCCCCAGCATTTT.

This chain connects TRBV9 to TRBJ1-1, with D possibly matching TRBD1 (6 bases). Trimming cost V 0 bases and J 0 bases, with 9 bases left between them. The CDR3 is 15 amino acids. CDR1 and CDR2 from the germline V gene are SGDLS and YYNGEE. This chain's CDR3 is CASSVGGALNTEAFF. The CDR3 nucleotides read TGTGCCAGCAGCGTAGGGGGGGCCCTGAACACTGAAGCTTTCTTT.

Ten or more counts support this clonotype. The chain is built from TRBV30 and TRBJ1-1; perhaps TRBD1 as D (6 bases). Germline lookup yields CDR1 GTSNPN and CDR2 SVGIG (reference sequence). The CDR3 is made up of 14 amino acids. V gave up 3 bases and J gave up 1 base, with 12 bases separating them. CDR3 nucleotide sequence: TGTGCCTGGAGGAGACAGGTTTGGAACACTGAAGCTTTCTTT. Its translation: CAWRRQVWNTEAFF.

The chain links TRBV19 to TRBJ2-2; tentative D call: TRBD1 (6 bases). The CDR3 spans 17 residues. Looked up from germline, CDR1 is LNHDA and CDR2 is SQIVND (reference sequence). The germline V and J ends were trimmed by 7 bases and 6 bases, with 24 bases remaining between them. CDR3 amino acids: CASTTRAGATIAGELFF. As DNA, the CDR3 is TGTGCCAGTACCACGCGGGCAGGGGCCACTATAGCCGGGGAGCTGTTTTTT. Together with reference TRBV19 and TRBJ2-2, the CDR3 gives the full variable domain: DGGITQSPKYLFRKEGQNVTLSCEQNLNHDAMYWYRQDPGQGLRLIYYSQIVNDFQKGDIAEGYSVSREKKESFPLTVTSAQKNPTAFYLCASTTRAGATIAGELFFGEGSRLTVL.